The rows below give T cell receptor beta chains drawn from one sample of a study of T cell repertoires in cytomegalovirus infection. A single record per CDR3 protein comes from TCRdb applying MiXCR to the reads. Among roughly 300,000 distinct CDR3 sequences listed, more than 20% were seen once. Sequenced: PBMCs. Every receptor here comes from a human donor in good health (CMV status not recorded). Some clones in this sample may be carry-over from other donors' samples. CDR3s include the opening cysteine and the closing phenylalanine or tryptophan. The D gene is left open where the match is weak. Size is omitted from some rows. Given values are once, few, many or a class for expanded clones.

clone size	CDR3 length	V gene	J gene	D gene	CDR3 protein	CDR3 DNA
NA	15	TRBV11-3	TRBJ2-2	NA	CASSPTGVSAGELFF	TGTGCCAGCAGCCCGACCGGAGTATCAGCCGGGGAGCTGTTTTTT
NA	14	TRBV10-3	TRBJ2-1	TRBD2	CAISSSGRANEQFF	TGTGCCATCAGCTCTAGCGGGAGGGCCAATGAGCAGTTCTTC
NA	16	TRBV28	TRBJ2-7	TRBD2	CASSTLTSGRVYEQYF	TGTGCCAGCAGCACACTTACTAGCGGGAGGGTCTACGAGCAGTACTTC
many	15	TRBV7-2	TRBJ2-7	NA	CASSSGLSPSYEQYF	TGTGCCAGCAGCTCGGGACTTTCTCCTTCATACGAGCAGTACTTC
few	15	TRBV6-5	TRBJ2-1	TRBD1	CASSTLLRGRNEQFF	TGTGCCAGCAGTACCCTACTAAGGGGGCGGAATGAGCAGTTCTTC
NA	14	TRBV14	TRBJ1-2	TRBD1	CASSPQGLSYGYTF	TGTGCCAGCAGCCCACAGGGGTTGAGCTATGGCTACACCTTC
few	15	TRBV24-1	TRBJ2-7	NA	CATSTPGPYPYEQYF	TGTGCCACCAGTACTCCGGGACCTTATCCCTACGAGCAGTACTTC
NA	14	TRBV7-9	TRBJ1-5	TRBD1	CASGGQVVGQPQHF	TGTGCCAGCGGAGGACAGGTCGTGGGTCAGCCCCAGCATTTT
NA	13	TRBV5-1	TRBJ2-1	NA	CASSLVLGTEQFF	TGCGCCAGCAGCTTGGTGCTGGGTACTGAGCAGTTCTTC
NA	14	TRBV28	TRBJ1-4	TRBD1	CASSLSRGSEKLFF	TGTGCCAGCAGTTTAAGCAGGGGGAGCGAAAAACTGTTTTTT
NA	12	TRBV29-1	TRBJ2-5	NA	CSFGEGVETQYF	TGCAGCTTTGGCGAGGGTGTGGAGACCCAGTACTTC
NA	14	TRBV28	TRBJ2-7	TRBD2	CASRPIAGGAEQYF	TGTGCCAGCAGACCCATAGCGGGAGGTGCCGAGCAGTACTTC
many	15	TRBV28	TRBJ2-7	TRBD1	CASSSAGTGGYEQYF	TGTGCCAGCAGTTCCGCCGGGACAGGGGGCTACGAGCAGTACTTC
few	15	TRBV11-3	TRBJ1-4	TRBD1	CASSFYGTGAEKLFF	TGTGCCAGCAGCTTCTACGGGACAGGGGCTGAAAAACTGTTTTTT
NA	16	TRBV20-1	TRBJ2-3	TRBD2	CSATPTLAGVTDTQYF	TGCAGTGCTACGCCAACACTAGCGGGGGTAACAGATACGCAGTATTTT
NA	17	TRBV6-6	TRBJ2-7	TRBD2	CASSYRPTSGNSYEQYF	TGTGCCAGCAGTTACAGACCGACTAGCGGGAACTCCTACGAGCAGTACTTC
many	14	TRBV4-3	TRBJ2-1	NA	CASSQGPRDYEQFF	TGCGCCAGCAGCCAGGGGCCTAGGGACTATGAGCAGTTCTTC
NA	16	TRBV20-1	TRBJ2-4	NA	CSARDLAGEAKNIQYF	TGCAGTGCTAGAGATCTCGCAGGGGAGGCCAAAAACATTCAGTACTTC
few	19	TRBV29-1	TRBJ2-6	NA	CSVGGSRAEKQRGANVLTF	TGCAGCGTTGGAGGTTCGCGGGCCGAAAAACAAAGGGGGGCCAACGTCCTGACTTTC
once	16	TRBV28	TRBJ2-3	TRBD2	CASSLLGGLAADTQYF	TGTGCCAGCTCTCTTTTAGGGGGACTAGCTGCAGATACGCAGTATTTT
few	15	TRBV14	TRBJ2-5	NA	CASSQDRKRQETQYF	TGTGCCAGCAGCCAAGATCGGAAGCGGCAAGAGACCCAGTACTTC
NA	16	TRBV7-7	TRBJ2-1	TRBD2	CASSSTGTSPYNEQFF	TGTGCCAGCAGTTCGACCGGGACTAGCCCTTACAATGAGCAGTTCTTC
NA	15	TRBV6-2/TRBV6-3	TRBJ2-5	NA	CASRRLLASRETQYF	TGTGCCAGCCGACGGTTATTGGCCTCAAGAGAGACCCAGTACTTC
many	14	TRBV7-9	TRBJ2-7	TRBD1	CASSSGQGYYEQYF	TGTGCCAGCAGCTCGGGACAGGGCTATTACGAGCAGTACTTC
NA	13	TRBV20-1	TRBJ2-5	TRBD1	CSASGTGVETQYF	TGCAGTGCATCAGGGACAGGGGTAGAGACCCAGTACTTC
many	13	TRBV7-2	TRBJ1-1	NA	CASMRNLAPEAFF	TGTGCCAGCATGAGAAATCTGGCCCCTGAAGCTTTCTTT
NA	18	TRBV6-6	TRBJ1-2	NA	CASSYSIDPGKGGYGYTF	TGTGCCAGCAGTTACTCGATAGACCCGGGGAAAGGGGGGTATGGCTACACCTTC
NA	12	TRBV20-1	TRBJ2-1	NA	CSAREKAREQFF	TGCAGTGCTAGAGAAAAAGCAAGGGAGCAGTTCTTC
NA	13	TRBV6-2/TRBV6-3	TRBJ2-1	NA	CASSSARGQGRFF	TGTGCCAGCAGTTCAGCCCGGGGGCAGGGTCGGTTCTTC
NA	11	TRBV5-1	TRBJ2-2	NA	CASGKGGELFF	TGCGCCAGCGGTAAGGGCGGGGAGCTGTTTTTT
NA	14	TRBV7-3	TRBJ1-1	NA	CASSLTGVGTEAFF	TGTGCCAGCAGCTTAACAGGGGTGGGGACTGAAGCTTTCTTT
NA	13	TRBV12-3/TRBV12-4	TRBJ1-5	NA	CASSLSGGQPQHF	TGTGCCAGCAGTTTATCAGGAGGTCAGCCCCAGCATTTT
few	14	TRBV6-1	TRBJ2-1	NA	CASRTGARANEQFF	TGTGCCAGCAGAACGGGGGCGCGGGCCAATGAGCAGTTCTTC
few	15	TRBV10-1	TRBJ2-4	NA	CASSEGRTAKNIQYF	TGCGCCAGCAGTGAAGGCAGAACAGCCAAAAACATTCAGTACTTC
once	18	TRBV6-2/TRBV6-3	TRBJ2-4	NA	CASSYGDADSIAKNIQYF	TGTGCCAGCAGTTATGGGGACGCCGACTCGATAGCCAAAAACATTCAGTACTTC
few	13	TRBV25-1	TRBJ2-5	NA	CASSTRDLETQYF	TGTGCCAGCAGTACGAGGGATTTGGAGACCCAGTACTTC
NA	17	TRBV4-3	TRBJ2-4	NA	CASSQDTGFGQPNIQYF	TGCGCCAGCAGCCAAGATACTGGATTCGGGCAGCCAAACATTCAGTACTTC
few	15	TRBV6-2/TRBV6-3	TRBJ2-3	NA	CASSFPGTMADTQYF	TGTGCCAGCAGTTTCCCCGGGACGATGGCAGATACGCAGTATTTT
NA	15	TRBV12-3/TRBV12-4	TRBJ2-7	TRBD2	CASSSPGLAIYEQYF	TGTGCCAGCAGTTCCCCGGGACTAGCGATCTACGAGCAGTACTTC
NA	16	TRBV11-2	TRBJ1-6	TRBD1	CASSLAMAGGNSPLHF	TGTGCCAGCAGCTTAGCGATGGCAGGGGGTAATTCACCCCTCCACTTT